The entry below gives a single TCR beta chain sequence along with its context. What it recognizes is unknown. These data come from a study of T-cell memory formation after mild COVID-19. General study findings and limits: Some SARS-CoV-2-responding clones were already detected in memory before infection.

Germline values: CDR1 MGHRA, CDR2 YSYEKL. This CDR3 has 18 residues. V shed 0 bases and J shed 5 bases, with 22 bases lying between them. 5'RACE, which relied on constant-segment primers, yielded TCR alpha and TCR beta cDNA libraries carrying sample barcodes and UMIs. TCRdb recomputed calls from the 5' RACE reads with MiXCR, one row per CDR3 protein. The top ten hold approximately 4% of the sample, which has 150,000 to 200,000 distinct CDR3 sequences, more than 9% seen once. Sequenced input: PBMCs or a T cell subset sorted from them (not recorded which). This sequence originates from a man in his late teens or twenties who had mild COVID-19 (a few samples of this study predate the infection). Cell type and time point are not known. The chain carries TRBV4-1 and TRBJ1-1; D not certain. The CDR3 spells CASSQEYPLVSVRTEAFF. CDR3 nucleotides: TGCGCCAGCAGCCAAGAGTACCCTCTAGTTTCGGTGAGGACTGAAGCTTTCTTT.